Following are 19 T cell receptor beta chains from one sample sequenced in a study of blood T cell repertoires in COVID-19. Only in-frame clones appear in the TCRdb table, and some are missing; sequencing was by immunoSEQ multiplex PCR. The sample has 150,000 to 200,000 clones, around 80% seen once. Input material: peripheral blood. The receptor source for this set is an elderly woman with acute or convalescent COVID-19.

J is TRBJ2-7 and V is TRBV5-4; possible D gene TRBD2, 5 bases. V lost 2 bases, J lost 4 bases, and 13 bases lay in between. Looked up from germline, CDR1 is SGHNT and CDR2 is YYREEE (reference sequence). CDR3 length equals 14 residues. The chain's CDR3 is CASSFSSAKYEQYF. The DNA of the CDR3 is TGTGCCAGCAGCTTTAGTAGCGCTAAATACGAGCAGTACTTC.

The CDR3 coding sequence is TGTGCCAGCTCACCCTCGTTCGGTAATGTCCAGCCCCAGCATTTT. Amino acid sequence: CASSPSFGNVQPQHF. The rearrangement links TRBV18 to TRBJ1-5; D remains ambiguous. Trimming removed 3 bases at V and 7 bases at J, with 16 bases between. Germline V gives CDR1 KGHSH, CDR2 LQKENI. The CDR3 is made up of 15 amino acids.

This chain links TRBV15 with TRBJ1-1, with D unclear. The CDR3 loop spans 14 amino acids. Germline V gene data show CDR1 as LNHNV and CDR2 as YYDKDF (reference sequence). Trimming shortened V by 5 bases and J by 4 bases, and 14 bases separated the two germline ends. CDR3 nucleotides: TGTGCCACCAGCCCAGAGAGGGTTGTCACTGAAGCTTTCTTT. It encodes CATSPERVVTEAFF.

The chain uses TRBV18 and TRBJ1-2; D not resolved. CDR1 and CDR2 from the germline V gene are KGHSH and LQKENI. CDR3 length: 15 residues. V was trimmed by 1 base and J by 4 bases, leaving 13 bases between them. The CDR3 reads CASSPQEGLVYGYTF. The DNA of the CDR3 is TGTGCCAGCTCACCACAGGAGGGCCTGGTCTATGGCTACACCTTC.

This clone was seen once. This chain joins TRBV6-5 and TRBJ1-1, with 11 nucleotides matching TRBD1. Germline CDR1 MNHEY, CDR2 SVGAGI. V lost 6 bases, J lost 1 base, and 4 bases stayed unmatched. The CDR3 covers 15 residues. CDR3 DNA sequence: TGTGCCAGCAGGGCTGGGACAGGGGGGAACACTGAAGCTTTCTTT. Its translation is CASRAGTGGNTEAFF.

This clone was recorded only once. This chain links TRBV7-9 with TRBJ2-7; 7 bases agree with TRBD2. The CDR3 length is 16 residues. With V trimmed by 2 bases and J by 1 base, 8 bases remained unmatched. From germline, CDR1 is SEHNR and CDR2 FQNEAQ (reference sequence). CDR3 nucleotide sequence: TGTGCCAGCAGCTTAAGAGGGGCTAGCGGATCCTACGAGCAGTACTTC. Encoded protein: CASSLRGASGSYEQYF. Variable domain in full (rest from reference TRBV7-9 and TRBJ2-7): DTGVSQNPRHKITKRGQNVTFRCDPISEHNRLYWYRQTLGQGPEFLTYFQNEAQLEKSRLLSDRFSAERPKGSFSTLEIQRTEQGDSAMYLCASSLRGASGSYEQYFGPGTRLTVT.

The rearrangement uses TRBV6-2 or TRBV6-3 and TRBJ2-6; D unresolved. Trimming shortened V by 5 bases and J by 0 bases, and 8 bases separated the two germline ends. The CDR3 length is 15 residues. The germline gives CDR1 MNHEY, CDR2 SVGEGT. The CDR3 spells CASSNTDSGANVLTF. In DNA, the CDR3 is TGTGCCAGCAGTAATACAGACTCTGGGGCCAACGTCCTGACTTTC.

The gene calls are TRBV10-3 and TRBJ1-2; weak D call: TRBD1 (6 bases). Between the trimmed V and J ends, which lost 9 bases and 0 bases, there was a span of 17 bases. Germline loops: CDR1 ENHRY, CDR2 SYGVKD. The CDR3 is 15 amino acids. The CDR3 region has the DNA TGTGCCATTCAGGACTCTCGACAGGCTAACTATGGCTACACCTTC. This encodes CAIQDSRQANYGYTF.

The CDR3 protein is CSALGQGALGYTF. DNA of the CDR3: TGCAGCGCCCTGGGACAGGGGGCGCTTGGCTACACCTTC. The rearrangement uses TRBV29-1 and TRBJ1-2; TRBD1 agrees at 12 bases. The CDR3 contains 13 residues. J lost 7 bases, V lost 7 bases, and 7 bases had no gene match. Germline CDR1 and CDR2: SQVTM and ANQGSEA. Full variable domain (remainder filled in from reference TRBV29-1 and TRBJ1-2): SAVISQKPSRDICQRGTSLTIQCQVDSQVTMMFWYRQQPGQSLTLIATANQGSEATYESGFVIDKFPISRPNLTFSTLTVSNMSPEDSSIYLCSALGQGALGYTFGSGTRLTVV.

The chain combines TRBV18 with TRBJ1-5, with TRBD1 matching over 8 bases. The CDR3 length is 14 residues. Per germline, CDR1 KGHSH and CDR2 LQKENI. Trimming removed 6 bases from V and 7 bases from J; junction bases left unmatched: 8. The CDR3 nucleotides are TGTGCCAGCTCCCCCAGTGGGGACAGGCAGCCCCAGCATTTT. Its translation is CASSPSGDRQPQHF.

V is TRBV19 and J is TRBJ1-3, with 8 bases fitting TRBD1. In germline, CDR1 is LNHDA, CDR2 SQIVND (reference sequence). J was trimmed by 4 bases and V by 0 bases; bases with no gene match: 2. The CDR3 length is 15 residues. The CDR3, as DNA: TGTGCCAGTAGTATAGAGGACAGGGCCGGAAACACCATATATTTT. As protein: CASSIEDRAGNTIYF.

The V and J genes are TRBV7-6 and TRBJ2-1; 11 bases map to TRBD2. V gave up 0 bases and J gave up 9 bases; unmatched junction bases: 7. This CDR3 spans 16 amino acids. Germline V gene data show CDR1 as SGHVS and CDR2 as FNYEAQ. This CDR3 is CASSLARLAGGGEQFF. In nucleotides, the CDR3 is TGTGCCAGCAGCTTAGCGCGGCTAGCGGGAGGCGGTGAGCAGTTCTTC.

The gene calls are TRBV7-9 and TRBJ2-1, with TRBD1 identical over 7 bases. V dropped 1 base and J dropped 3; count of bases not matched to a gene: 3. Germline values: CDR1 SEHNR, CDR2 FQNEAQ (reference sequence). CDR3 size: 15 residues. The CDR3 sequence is CASSLDDRDYNEQFF. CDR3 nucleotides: TGTGCCAGCAGCTTAGATGACAGGGACTACAATGAGCAGTTCTTC.

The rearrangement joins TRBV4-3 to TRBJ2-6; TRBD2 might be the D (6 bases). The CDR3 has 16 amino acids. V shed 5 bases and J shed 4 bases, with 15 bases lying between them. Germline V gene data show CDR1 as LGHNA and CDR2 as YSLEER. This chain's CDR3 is CASSFQEGSGANVLTF. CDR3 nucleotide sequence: TGCGCCAGCAGCTTCCAGGAGGGCTCCGGGGCCAACGTCCTGACTTTC.

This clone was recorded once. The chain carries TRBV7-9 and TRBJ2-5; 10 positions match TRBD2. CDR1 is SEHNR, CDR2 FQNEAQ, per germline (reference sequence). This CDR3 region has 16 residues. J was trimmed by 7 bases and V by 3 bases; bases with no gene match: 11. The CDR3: CASSFGLAESGGTQYF. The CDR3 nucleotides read TGTGCCAGCAGCTTCGGACTAGCGGAGTCCGGGGGGACCCAGTACTTC.

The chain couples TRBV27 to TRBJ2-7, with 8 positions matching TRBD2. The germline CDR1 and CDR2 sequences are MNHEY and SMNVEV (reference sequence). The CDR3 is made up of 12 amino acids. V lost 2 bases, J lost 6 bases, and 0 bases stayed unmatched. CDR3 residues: CASSLRGGEQYF. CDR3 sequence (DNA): TGTGCCAGCAGTTTACGGGGGGGCGAGCAGTACTTC.

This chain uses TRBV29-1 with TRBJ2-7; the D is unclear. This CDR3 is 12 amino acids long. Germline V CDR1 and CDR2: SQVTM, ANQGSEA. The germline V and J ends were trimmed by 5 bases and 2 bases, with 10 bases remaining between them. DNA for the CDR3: TGCAGCGTTTACGATCTAACCTACGAGCAGTACTTC. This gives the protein CSVYDLTYEQYF.

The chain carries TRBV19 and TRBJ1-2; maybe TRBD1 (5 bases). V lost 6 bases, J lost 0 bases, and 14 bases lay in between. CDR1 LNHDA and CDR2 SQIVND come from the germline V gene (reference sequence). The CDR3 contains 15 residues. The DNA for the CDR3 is TGTGCCAGTAGAAATGGACACTCAGCTAACTATGGCTACACCTTC. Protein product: CASRNGHSANYGYTF. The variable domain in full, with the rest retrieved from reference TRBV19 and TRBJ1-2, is DGGITQSPKYLFRKEGQNVTLSCEQNLNHDAMYWYRQDPGQGLRLIYYSQIVNDFQKGDIAEGYSVSREKKESFPLTVTSAQKNPTAFYLCASRNGHSANYGYTFGSGTRLTVV.

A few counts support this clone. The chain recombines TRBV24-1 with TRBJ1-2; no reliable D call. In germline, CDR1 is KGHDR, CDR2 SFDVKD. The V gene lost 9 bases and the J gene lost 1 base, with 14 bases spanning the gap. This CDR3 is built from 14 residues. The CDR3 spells CATLRVTVNYGYTF. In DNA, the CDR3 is TGTGCCACCCTTCGAGTCACCGTTAACTATGGCTACACCTTC.